Below, one T cell receptor beta chain is given with its context. Germline V CDR1 and CDR2: SGHTA, FQGNSA. CDR3 length: 12 residues. This entry is derived from a study of blood T cells in healthy people across ages. Next came a second PCR, run for roughly 6 to 11 cycles, which used a sample-barcoded 5' primer along with a J-beta primer mix. MiXCR, run by TCRdb on the 5' RACE reads, gives a single entry per CDR3 protein. Among 650,000 or so distinct CDR3 sequences listed, 52% were seen once. The rearrangement links TRBV7-2 to TRBJ2-5; D gene ambiguous. The DNA end favors TRBJ2-7, so the J call may be wrong. This sequence originates from an elderly woman in good health. Material: blood. The CDR3, as DNA: TGTGCCAGCAGGGGTGGCGCTTACGAGCAGTACTTC. The encoded protein is CASRGGAYEQYF.